Detailed here is one T cell receptor (beta chain). This entry is derived from a study of blood T cell repertoires in COVID-19. Study in general: The analysed material was cDNA or gDNA that came from T cells, B-cell-depleted T cells, or PBMCs.

Germline V gene lookup returns CDR1 SGHNT and CDR2 YYREEE (reference sequence). The V end lost 0 bases, the J end lost 0 bases, and 10 bases lay between the germline ends. The CDR3 has 15 residues. Original handling: It was from reference gene primer amplification that nucleated cell counts were estimated. The protocol was immunoSEQ multiplex PCR, while the TCRdb copy is restricted to in-frame clones and leaves out a portion. The V and J calls and clone size are taken from that table; D and trimming were inferred from the DNA. The sample gives 130,000 to 150,000 clones, around 91% of which show up once; roughly 3.2% is in the top ten.

The sequencing sample was made of peripheral blood. The rearrangement uses TRBV5-4 and TRBJ2-7, with TRBD2 as a possible D gene (5 bases). This TCR was recovered from a woman aged 60 to 75 with active COVID-19. The CDR3 nucleotides are TGTGCCAGCAGCTTGGGGGGAGAGAGCTCCTACGAGCAGTACTTC. Residues: CASSLGGESSYEQYF.